The 18 T cell receptor beta chains presented below share a single source sample, sequenced in a study of cytomegalovirus exposure and HLA in healthy donors. Researchers ran the PCR with 60 Vbeta and 13 Jbeta primers. Here immunoSEQ multiplex PCR was the method, and the copy in TCRdb shows in-frame clones only, minus some. This table has about 160,000 clones, 86% appearing once. Sample: PBMCs. The receptors come from a woman younger than 30 in good health and CMV-seronegative.

The V call is TRBV27, the J call TRBJ2-4; D is perhaps TRBD1 (6 bases). Germline V CDR1 and CDR2: MNHEY, SMNVEV (reference sequence). The CDR3 extends over 15 amino acids. The V gene lost 8 bases and the J gene lost 1 base, with 15 bases spanning the gap. CDR3 residues: CASHPQGRAKNIQYF. The CDR3 nucleotides read TGTGCCAGCCACCCACAGGGAAGGGCCAAAAACATTCAGTACTTC.

The rearrangement uses TRBV2 and TRBJ1-2; the D is unclear. Trimming cost V 3 bases and J 2 bases, with 10 bases left between them. The CDR3 length is 14 residues. Per germline, CDR1 SNHLY and CDR2 FYNNEI. The chain's CDR3 is CASSEVGRNYGYTF. In DNA form, the CDR3 reads TGTGCCAGCAGTGAGGTGGGGAGAAACTATGGCTACACCTTC.

The V call is TRBV27, the J call TRBJ2-5, with 9 bases that match TRBD1. The tail of the sequence fits TRBJ2-7 better, so the J call may be wrong. The CDR3 has 14 residues. Germline loops: CDR1 MNHEY, CDR2 SMNVEV (reference sequence). The CDR3 coding sequence is TGTGCCAGCAGTTGGACAGGGGAAAACTACGAGCAGTACTTC. Its translation is CASSWTGENYEQYF.

About this clone: Other nucleotide sequences from this sample produce the same CDR3. J is TRBJ1-1 and V is TRBV5-4; 8 bases agree with TRBD1. The length of the CDR3 is 16 residues. The V gene's germline CDR1 is SGHNT and CDR2 YYREEE (reference sequence). The J segment lost 0 bases and the V segment lost 4 bases, leaving 8 bases of the junction unmatched. CDR3 coding DNA: TGTGCCAGCAGCCCCCAGGGACAGGACATGAACACTGAAGCTTTCTTT. This sequence encodes CASSPQGQDMNTEAFF.

The chain carries TRBV6-5 and TRBJ2-2, with D perhaps TRBD1 (6 bases). The CDR3 is 13 residues long. Per germline, CDR1 MNHEY and CDR2 SVGAGI. Trimming left V 5 bases short and J 10 bases short, with 14 bases between. The CDR3 sequence is CASSPGHFLELFF. CDR3 DNA sequence: TGTGCCAGCAGTCCGGGACATTTTTTGGAGCTGTTTTTT.

A remark on this clone: This specimen includes other DNA sequences encoding the same CDR3. The chain is built from TRBV18 and TRBJ1-5; TRBD1 agrees at 8 bases. The V gene end was trimmed by 3 bases and the J gene end by 6 bases; junction bases not matched to a gene: 4. The CDR3 has 14 residues. CDR1 is KGHSH, CDR2 LQKENI, per germline. DNA for the CDR3: TGTGCCAGCTCACCCGGACAGGGCGGTCAGCCCCAGCATTTT. This gives the protein CASSPGQGGQPQHF.

The genes are TRBV7-8 and TRBJ1-5; no clear D. The CDR3 totals 15 residues. V lost 2 bases, J lost 7 bases, and 15 bases lay in between. Germline-derived CDR1 and CDR2 are SGHVS and FQNEAQ. CDR3 in DNA: TGTGCCAGCAGCTTACCCCGGGGAGGGAAACAGCCCCAGCATTTT. It translates to CASSLPRGGKQPQHF.

The gene calls are TRBV15 and TRBJ1-4, with 11 nucleotides matching TRBD1. Germline values: CDR1 LNHNV, CDR2 YYDKDF (reference sequence). V shed 4 bases, J shed 8 bases, and the junction held 3 bases outside the gene matches. The CDR3 loop spans 14 amino acids. CDR3 in DNA: TGTGCCACCAGCACGGGACAGGGGGGGGAAAAACTGTTTTTT. Translating gives CATSTGQGGEKLFF.

The chain combines TRBV19 with TRBJ1-1; no clear D. From germline, CDR1 is LNHDA and CDR2 SQIVND (reference sequence). The CDR3 spans 14 residues. V lost 1 base to trimming and J lost 4 bases, with 10 bases between them. Here the CDR3 DNA reads TGTGCCAGTAGTATAGGGCCGGGAGGCACTGAAGCTTTCTTT. Amino acid sequence: CASSIGPGGTEAFF. Full variable domain (rest looked up from reference TRBV19 and TRBJ1-1): DGGITQSPKYLFRKEGQNVTLSCEQNLNHDAMYWYRQDPGQGLRLIYYSQIVNDFQKGDIAEGYSVSREKKESFPLTVTSAQKNPTAFYLCASSIGPGGTEAFFGQGTRLTVV.

This chain links TRBV29-1 with TRBJ1-1, with a tentative D call TRBD1 (5 bases). Looked up from germline, CDR1 is SQVTM and CDR2 is ANQGSEA. The CDR3 covers 13 residues. Trimming took 3 bases from V and 10 from J, leaving 18 bases between them. The CDR3 bases are TGCAGCGTTGATGGGGGGAGTCTGCGCGGAGCTTTCTTT. It yields the protein CSVDGGSLRGAFF.

In nucleotides, the CDR3 is TGTGCCAGCAGTTGGACGGGACTCACCGGGGAGCTGTTTTTT. Translating gives CASSWTGLTGELFF. J is TRBJ2-2 and V is TRBV28; possibly TRBD2 for D (6 bases). Trimming left V 4 bases short and J 4 bases short, with 10 bases between. Germline-derived CDR1 and CDR2 are MDHEN and SYDVKM. CDR3 length equals 14 residues.

This chain links TRBV11-2 with TRBJ2-1; perhaps TRBD1 as D (6 bases). The germline V gene has CDR1 SGHAT and CDR2 FQNNGV. The CDR3 has 16 amino acids. V was shortened by 4 bases and J by 4 bases, with 17 bases between the two germline ends. The CDR3 here is CASSSTLQDSYNEQFF. In DNA form, the CDR3 reads TGTGCCAGCAGCTCTACACTCCAGGACAGTTACAATGAGCAGTTCTTC.

The chain carries TRBV5-1 and TRBJ2-3; D remains ambiguous. Germline V gene data show CDR1 as SGHRS and CDR2 as YFSETQ. Trimming pared 0 bases from V and 1 base from J, leaving 12 bases between. This CDR3 comprises 16 residues. Here the CDR3 DNA reads TGCGCCAGCAGCTTGGGACCGCGAGAGGGCACAGATACGCAGTATTTT. Translated, it gives CASSLGPREGTDTQYF.

The J gene is TRBJ2-1, the V gene TRBV6-4, with TRBD2 matching over 11 bases. The CDR3 is 16 residues long. Losses at the gene ends were 10 bases for V and 7 bases for J; bases not matched to a gene: 15. CDR1 and CDR2 from the germline V gene are MRHNA and SNTAGT. The CDR3 nucleotides read TGTGCCACCTGGGGGGCTAGCGGGAGGTTGGGGAATGAGCAGTTCTTC. Protein: CATWGASGRLGNEQFF.

The chain combines TRBV10-3 with TRBJ2-7; D unresolved. CDR3 length: 12 residues. Germline loops: CDR1 ENHRY, CDR2 SYGVKD. V lost 3 bases to trimming and J lost 6 bases, with 9 bases between them. The CDR3 is CAISDRTLEQYF. CDR3 bases: TGTGCCATCAGTGACAGAACCCTCGAGCAGTACTTC.

The chain is built from TRBV28 and TRBJ1-1; 9 bases match TRBD1. V dropped 10 bases and J dropped 5; count of bases not matched to a gene: 35. Germline lookup yields CDR1 MDHEN and CDR2 SYDVKM. The CDR3 has 22 residues. CDR3 sequence reads: CATQSSSFKTPGQGFWETEAFF. DNA for the CDR3: TGTGCCACCCAAAGTAGCAGTTTCAAAACACCTGGACAGGGGTTTTGGGAAACTGAAGCTTTCTTT.

The chain uses TRBV7-9 and TRBJ2-7, with D tentatively TRBD1 (5 bases). V gave up 3 bases and J gave up 7 bases, with 16 bases separating them. This CDR3 is built from 14 residues. Germline V gene lookup returns CDR1 SEHNR and CDR2 FQNEAQ (reference sequence). Here the CDR3 DNA reads TGTGCCAGCAGCTTGGGCCAGGGTTCCTGGGAGCAGTACTTC. Translated, it gives CASSLGQGSWEQYF.

Only one count was recorded for this clone. The chain combines TRBV28 with TRBJ1-1; 7 positions agree with TRBD1. Germline assignment: CDR1 MDHEN and CDR2 SYDVKM. The CDR3 runs 16 residues. With V trimmed by 5 bases and J by 0 bases, 9 bases remained unmatched. The CDR3, as DNA: TGTGCCAGCAGTGAATGGGGACAGCCCATGAACACTGAAGCTTTCTTT. It codes for CASSEWGQPMNTEAFF.